The 19 T cell receptor beta chains below come from one sample, sequenced in a study of T cell responses to AZD1222 COVID-19 vaccine. Data came from immunoSEQ multiplex PCR; TCRdb stores just in-frame clones and leaves some out. The sample comprises about 120,000 clones, approximately 88% of which are singletons, and about 6% rests with the top ten. Sequenced material: peripheral blood, taken on day 0 of AZD1222 vaccination. These receptors were obtained from an adult in good health.

The V call is TRBV13, the J call TRBJ2-1; 7 bases map to TRBD2. The CDR3 is made up of 15 amino acids. After removal of 0 bases from V and 8 bases from J, the junction contained 7 bases not matched to a gene. Germline assignment: CDR1 PRHDT and CDR2 FYEKMQ (reference sequence). The CDR3 DNA reads as TGTGCCAGCAGCTTAGGGCGGGGGTCCCTCGATGAGCAGTTCTTC. This encodes CASSLGRGSLDEQFF.

The chain joins TRBV5-1 to TRBJ2-7; perhaps D is TRBD1 or TRBD2 (5 bases each). Between the trimmed V and J ends, which lost 2 bases and 7 bases, there was a span of 16 bases. There are 14 residues in the CDR3. Germline V gives CDR1 SGHRS, CDR2 YFSETQ. CDR3 sequence: CASSLGGGVGEQYF. For the CDR3, the DNA is TGCGCCAGCAGCTTAGGTGGGGGAGTTGGGGAGCAGTACTTC.

This chain connects TRBV29-1 to TRBJ2-2; 8 positions agree with TRBD1. CDR3 length equals 13 residues. Looked up from germline, CDR1 is SQVTM and CDR2 is ANQGSEA. V lost 3 bases, J lost 4 bases, and 1 base stayed unmatched. CDR3 region: CSVDRGRTGELFF. CDR3 DNA: TGCAGCGTTGACAGGGGGCGCACCGGGGAGCTGTTTTTT.

The chain recombines TRBV4-2 with TRBJ1-1; D is perhaps TRBD1 (6 bases). Germline V gene data show CDR1 as LGHNA and CDR2 as YNFKEQ. V was shortened by 2 bases and J by 8 bases, with 15 bases between the two germline ends. There are 14 residues in the CDR3. Here the CDR3 DNA reads TGTGCCAGCAGCCAAAACCAATTAGACAGGGAAGCTTTCTTT. Protein product: CASSQNQLDREAFF.

J is TRBJ1-1 and V is TRBV24-1, with a weak D call TRBD1 (5 bases). Deletions cut 4 bases from V and 3 bases from J, with 8 bases between. The CDR3 contains 13 residues. From germline, CDR1 is KGHDR and CDR2 SFDVKD. CDR3: CATSDRADTEAFF. The CDR3 DNA reads TGTGCCACCAGTGACAGGGCAGACACTGAAGCTTTCTTT.

DNA of the CDR3: TGTGCCAGCAGCCCACTCCCACAGGGGAACTATGGCTACACCTTC. Translated: CASSPLPQGNYGYTF. This chain uses TRBV7-6 with TRBJ1-2, with 7 bases identical to TRBD1. Germline assignment: CDR1 SGHVS and CDR2 FNYEAQ. CDR3 length: 15 amino acids. Germline trimming cut 5 bases from V and 2 bases from J; bases unmatched to any gene: 8.

The chain links TRBV7-3 to TRBJ1-2; D gene uncertain. The V end was cut by 3 bases, the J end by 0 bases, with 5 bases between. CDR1 and CDR2 from the germline V gene are SGHTA and FQGTGA. The CDR3 has 13 amino acids. The CDR3 loop is CASSLNPNYGYTF. The CDR3 DNA is TGTGCCAGCAGCTTGAACCCTAACTATGGCTACACCTTC.

In its sample, this clone was seen once. The V call is TRBV5-5, the J call TRBJ1-1, with a weak D call TRBD1 (6 bases). The V end was cut by 0 bases, the J end by 3 bases, with 12 bases between. The germline V gene encodes CDR1 SGHKS and CDR2 YYEKEE (reference sequence). The CDR3 is made up of 15 amino acids. Here the CDR3 reads CASSLVGGEDTEAFF. CDR3 DNA: TGTGCCAGCAGCTTGGTAGGGGGGGAAGACACTGAAGCTTTCTTT. Drawing the rest from reference TRBV5-5 and TRBJ1-1, the complete variable domain is DAGVTQSPTHLIKTRGQQVTLRCSPISGHKSVSWYQQVLGQGPQFIFQYYEKEERGRGNFPDRFSARQFPNYSSELNVNALLLGDSALYLCASSLVGGEDTEAFFGQGTRLTVV.

Notes on this clone: Germline and junction disagree at one end, which may indicate a read error. The chain is built from TRBV6-4 and TRBJ1-2; D is undetermined. Germline V gene sequence: CDR1 MRHNA, CDR2 SNTAGT. This CDR3 is 10 amino acids long. This CDR3 reads CASSEDASAF. The CDR3 region has the DNA TGTGCCAGCAGTGAGGACGCTAGCGCCTTC.

The genes are TRBV27 and TRBJ2-3; D remains ambiguous. Trimming removed 5 bases from V and 2 bases from J, with 14 bases in between. CDR3 length equals 15 residues. Germline CDR1 and CDR2: MNHEY and SMNVEV (reference sequence). CDR3 nucleotide sequence: TGTGCCAGCAGTAAGTGGCTGGGATCCACAGATACGCAGTATTTT. This encodes CASSKWLGSTDTQYF.

The chain recombines TRBV25-1 with TRBJ1-6, with D uncertain. Trimming removed 3 bases from V and 5 bases from J, with 14 bases in between. Germline lookup yields CDR1 MGHDK and CDR2 SYGVNS. CDR3 length: 16 residues. CDR3 protein: CASSDPRVGNNSPLHF. Written as DNA, the CDR3 is TGTGCCAGCAGTGACCCCCGGGTAGGGAATAATTCACCCCTCCACTTT.

The sample holds one count of this clone. V usage is TRBV7-2 and J usage is TRBJ1-5, with D tentatively TRBD1 (5 bases). The CDR3 loop spans 15 amino acids. Trimming removed 5 bases from V and 5 bases from J, with 16 bases in between. The V gene's germline CDR1 is SGHTA and CDR2 FQGNSA. As DNA, the CDR3 is TGTGCCAGCAGCCCCCCGGGGACGAGAGATCAGCCCCAGCATTTT. Translation gives CASSPPGTRDQPQHF.

The CDR3 protein is CSVLQGHSNQPQHF. The CDR3 DNA reads as TGCAGCGTCCTACAGGGGCATAGCAATCAGCCCCAGCATTTT. The genes are TRBV29-1 and TRBJ1-5, with 7 bases fitting TRBD1. CDR1 is SQVTM, CDR2 ANQGSEA, per germline. V lost 6 bases, J lost 0 bases, and 5 bases stayed unmatched. The CDR3 contains 14 residues.

The chain is built from TRBV20-1 and TRBJ1-5; D is unresolved. The V end was cut by 3 bases, the J end by 3 bases, with 12 bases between. Germline CDR1 reads DFQATT; CDR2 reads SNEGSKA (reference sequence). The CDR3 sequence is 14 residues long. The CDR3 is CSASRPRNNQPQHF. The CDR3 coding sequence is TGCAGTGCTAGTAGACCCAGGAACAATCAGCCCCAGCATTTT.

The rearrangement joins TRBV29-1 to TRBJ1-3; D unclear. Germline CDR1 SQVTM, CDR2 ANQGSEA. Trimming removed 6 bases at V and 0 bases at J, with 9 bases between. The CDR3 length is 13 residues. This chain's CDR3 is CSVRQSSGNTIYF. The DNA of the CDR3 is TGCAGCGTCCGGCAGAGCTCTGGAAACACCATATATTTT.

This chain connects TRBV4-1 to TRBJ1-2; D is perhaps TRBD1 (5 bases). The CDR3 consists of 14 residues. Trimming shortened V by 4 bases and J by 4 bases, and 13 bases separated the two germline ends. Germline V gene data show CDR1 as MGHRA and CDR2 as YSYEKL. CDR3: CASSRGAGTYGYTF. Written as DNA, the CDR3 is TGCGCCAGCAGCCGAGGAGCAGGGACCTATGGCTACACCTTC.

J is TRBJ2-1 and V is TRBV18; D remains ambiguous. Trimming left V 3 bases short and J 6 bases short, with 21 bases between. CDR3 length equals 17 residues. Germline CDR1 is KGHSH and CDR2 is LQKENI. The CDR3 nucleotides read TGTGCCAGCTCACCGTTCGAAAAGGCTTTTGGAATCAATGAGCAGTTCTTC. Its protein product is CASSPFEKAFGINEQFF.

V usage is TRBV2 and J usage is TRBJ1-1; 7 bases match TRBD1. Germline V gene data show CDR1 as SNHLY and CDR2 as FYNNEI. This CDR3 contains 12 residues. V gave up 6 bases and J gave up 5 bases; unmatched junction bases: 3. Here the CDR3 DNA reads TGTGCCAGCAGACTCAGGGGGACTGAAGCTTTCTTT. This encodes CASRLRGTEAFF.

The rearrangement uses TRBV7-8 and TRBJ1-5; the D gene is possibly TRBD1 (5 bases). There are 16 residues in the CDR3. CDR1 is SGHVS, CDR2 FQNEAQ, per germline. V was shortened by 5 bases and J by 2 bases, with 16 bases between the two germline ends. The CDR3 here is CASSPKGAGGNQPQHF. The CDR3 DNA reads TGTGCCAGCAGCCCAAAAGGGGCGGGAGGCAATCAGCCCCAGCATTTT.